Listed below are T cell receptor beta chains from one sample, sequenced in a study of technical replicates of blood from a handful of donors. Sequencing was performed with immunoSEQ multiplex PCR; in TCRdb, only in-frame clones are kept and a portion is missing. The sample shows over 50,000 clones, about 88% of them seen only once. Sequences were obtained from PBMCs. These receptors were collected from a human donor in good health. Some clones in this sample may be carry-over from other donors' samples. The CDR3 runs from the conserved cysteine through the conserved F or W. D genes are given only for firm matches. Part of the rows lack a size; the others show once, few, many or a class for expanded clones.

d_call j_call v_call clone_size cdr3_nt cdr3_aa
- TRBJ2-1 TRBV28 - TGTGCCAGCAAAGCCTGGAATGAGCAGTTCTTC CASKAWNEQFF
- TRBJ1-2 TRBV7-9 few TGTGCCAGCAGCTTAGCGCACAGGCGGACCTTC CASSLAHRRTF
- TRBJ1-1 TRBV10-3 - TGTGCCATCAGTGAGGCGGGGAGGACTGAAGCTTTCTTT CAISEAGRTEAFF
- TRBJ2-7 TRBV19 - TGTGCCAGTAGTATTAGAGGGTACGAGCAGTACTTC CASSIRGYEQYF
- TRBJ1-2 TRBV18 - TGTGCCAGCTCACCAGACATCTCCTATGGCTACACCTTC CASSPDISYGYTF
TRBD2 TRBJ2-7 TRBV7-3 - TGTGCCAGCAGCAAGACTAGCGAAGATAGCGAGCAGTACTTC CASSKTSEDSEQYF
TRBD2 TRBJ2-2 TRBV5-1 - TGCGCCAGCAGCTTGGGGAGGGACCAGCGGGGGCCCACCGGGGAGCTGTTTTTT CASSLGRDQRGPTGELFF
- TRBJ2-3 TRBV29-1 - TGCAGCGTTGAATTTCCCCCCCCCGGAGATACGCAGTATTTT CSVEFPPPGDTQYF
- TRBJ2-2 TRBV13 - TGTGCCAGCAGCTTAGGCCTAATGAGAGGAGCCGGGGAGCTGTTTTTT CASSLGLMRGAGELFF
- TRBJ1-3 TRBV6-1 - TGTGCCAGCAGTGAAATCGGCGGCCGAGGAAACACCATATATTTT CASSEIGGRGNTIYF
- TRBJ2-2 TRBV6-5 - TGTGCCAGCAGCCTACGGGCCGGGGAGCTGTTTTTT CASSLRAGELFF
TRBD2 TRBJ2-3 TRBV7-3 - TGTGCCAGCAGCTTCCTGGGGCGGGGGGGCCGGACAGATACGCAGTATTTT CASSFLGRGGRTDTQYF
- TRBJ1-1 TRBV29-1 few TGCAGCGTTGCAGGGTCTGAAGCTTTCTTT CSVAGSEAFF
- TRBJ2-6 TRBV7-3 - TGTGCCAGCAGCTTCCTATCAGGGCTTGGGGCCAACGTCCTGACTTTC CASSFLSGLGANVLTF
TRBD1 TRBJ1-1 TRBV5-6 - TGTGCCAGCAGCGGAACCCCGGGACAGGGAGGCACTGAAGCTTTCTTT CASSGTPGQGGTEAFF
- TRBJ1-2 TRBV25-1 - TGTGCCAGCACCCCCACAGGACCTGCTAACTATGGCTACACCTTC CASTPTGPANYGYTF
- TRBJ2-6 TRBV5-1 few TGCGCCAGCAGCTTATTAATCTCTGGGGCCAACGTCCTGACTTTC CASSLLISGANVLTF
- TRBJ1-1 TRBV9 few TGTGCCAGCAGCGTAGACGTGGGGGGAGGGAACACTGAAGCTTTCTTT CASSVDVGGGNTEAFF
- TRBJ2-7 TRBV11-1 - TGTGCCAGCAGCTCCCTCCGATGGGCGGGAACCTACGAGCAGTACTTC CASSSLRWAGTYEQYF
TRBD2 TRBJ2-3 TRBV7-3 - TGTGCCAGTGCAAGAGCGGGGGGGGCAGATACGCAGTATTTT CASARAGGADTQYF
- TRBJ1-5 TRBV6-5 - TGTGCCAGCAGCAGGACAGTAGATCAGCCCCAGCATTTT CASSRTVDQPQHF
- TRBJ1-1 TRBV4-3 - TGCGCCAGCAGCAAATCTCAGGGGTTAACTGAAGCTTTCTTT CASSKSQGLTEAFF
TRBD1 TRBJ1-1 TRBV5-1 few TGCGCCAGCAGCTCTACAGGGGAACCGAACACTGAAGCTTTCTTT CASSSTGEPNTEAFF
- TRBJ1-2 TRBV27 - TGTGCCAGCGCCTACGATAGTACTAACTATGGCTACACCTTC CASAYDSTNYGYTF
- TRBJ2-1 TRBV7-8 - TGTGCCAGCAGCGCGACAGTCGAGCAGTTCTTC CASSATVEQFF
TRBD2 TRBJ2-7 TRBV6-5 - TGTGCCAGCAGTTCTCTCCTGACTAGCGGTCCTGGGGAGCAGTACTTC CASSSLLTSGPGEQYF
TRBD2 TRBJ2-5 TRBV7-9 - TGTGCCAGCAGAAATACGGGGGACAGAGCGGGGGGGCGAGAGACCCAGTACTTC CASRNTGDRAGGRETQYF
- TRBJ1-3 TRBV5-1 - TGCGCCAGCAGCTTGGGGGGGCTGGCTGGAAACACCATATATTTT CASSLGGLAGNTIYF
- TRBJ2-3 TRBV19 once TGTGCCAGTAGTATAGGGGGGGTCGGGGCAGATACGCAGTATTTT CASSIGGVGADTQYF
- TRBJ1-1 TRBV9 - TGTGCCAGCTCCTCAGGGGCGAACACTGAAGCTTTCTTT CASSSGANTEAFF
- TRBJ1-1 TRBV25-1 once TGTGCCAGCAGTGGACAGGAACTCATGAACACTGAAGCTTTCTTT CASSGQELMNTEAFF
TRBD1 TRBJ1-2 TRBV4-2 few TGTGCCAGCAGCCAGCCGGGACAGGGGAATGACGGCTACACCTTC CASSQPGQGNDGYTF
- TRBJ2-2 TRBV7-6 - TGTGCCAGCAGCTTAGCGCTTGGACAGCCCAGAACCAGGGAGCTGTTTTTT CASSLALGQPRTRELFF
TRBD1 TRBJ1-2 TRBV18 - TGTGCCAGCTCACCCTACGACAGGGGGTATGGCTACACCTTC CASSPYDRGYGYTF
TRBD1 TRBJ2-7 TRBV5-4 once TGTGCCAGCAGCAGAACAGGGGACGACGAGCAGTACTTC CASSRTGDDEQYF
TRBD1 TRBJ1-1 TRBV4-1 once TGCGCCAGCAGCCAAAGAGGGGTGACAGGGGTCGGGAACACTGAAGCTTTCTTT CASSQRGVTGVGNTEAFF
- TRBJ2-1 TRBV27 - TGTGCCAGCAGTTCATTTCGGTTTTTTACTAGGTATGATGAGCAGTTCTTC CASSSFRFFTRYDEQFF
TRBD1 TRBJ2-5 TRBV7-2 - TGTGCCAGCACCACAGGGGGCCAAGAGACCCAGTACTTC CASTTGGQETQYF
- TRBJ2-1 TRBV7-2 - TGTGCCAGCAGCTTAGGTGTGACAGGCCACAATGAGCAGTTCTTC CASSLGVTGHNEQFF
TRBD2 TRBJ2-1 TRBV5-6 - TGTGCCAGCAGCCCCCAGGGGACTAGCGGGGAGCGGAAGTTCTTC CASSPQGTSGERKFF
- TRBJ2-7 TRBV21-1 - TGTGCCAGCAAGGGGAGGGCTAGCGGGAGGGATTCCTACGAGCAGTACTTC CASKGRASGRDSYEQYF
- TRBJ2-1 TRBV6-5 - TGTGCCACCACCCCCCCCTTCGCGAACCTCAATGAGCAGTTCTTC CATTPPFANLNEQFF
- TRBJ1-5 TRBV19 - TGTGCCAGTAGTATCGGGGGGGATGGCAATCAGCCCCAGCATTTT CASSIGGDGNQPQHF
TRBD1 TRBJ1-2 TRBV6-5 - TGTGCCAGCAGTTGGGACGGGACAGGGAGGGATGGCTACACCTTC CASSWDGTGRDGYTF
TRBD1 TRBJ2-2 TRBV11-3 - TGTGCCAGCAGCGCCCCCGGGACAGGGCCCGGGGAGCTGTTTTTT CASSAPGTGPGELFF
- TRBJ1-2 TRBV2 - TGTGCCAGCAGTGAATCGGGCTACACCTTC CASSESGYTF
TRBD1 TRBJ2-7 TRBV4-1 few TGCGCCAGCAGCCTAGGTCCGGGACAGGGGTTACACGAGCAGTACTTC CASSLGPGQGLHEQYF
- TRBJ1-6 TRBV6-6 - TGTGCCAGCAGTTATCCGGACCAGGGTTCACCCCTCCACTTT CASSYPDQGSPLHF